Detailed here is one TCR beta chain. The antigen is unknown. The data derive from a study of T cells after posttransplantation cyclophosphamide. Study-wide findings and caveats: Later post-transplant blood repertoires were often dominated by donor CD8+ memory clones. Skin or GI-infiltrating T cells shared few TRB sequences with blood. Recipient CMV seropositivity and CMV reactivation strongly tracked TRB clonality.

Method: immunoSEQ multiplex PCR; TCRdb's copy keeps in-frame clones and lacks some. This table has thousands of clones, roughly four fifths appearing once. A marrow graft followed busulfan-fludarabine conditioning, with cyclophosphamide on days +3 and +4. The germline gives CDR1 MGHRA, CDR2 YSYEKL. The ends lost 6 bases at V and 5 bases at J; junction bases unmatched: 8. This CDR3 comprises 14 residues. The gene calls are TRBV4-1 and TRBJ1-2, with TRBD1 matching 8 bases. Sequencing was performed on CD4+ T cells sorted from blood, taken 950 to 1,200 days after allogeneic stem cell transplant with posttransplant cyclophosphamide. The receptor was derived from a female patient aged 40-50 years who received an allogeneic stem cell transplant from a related donor, was CMV-positive, and had no GVHD. Certain T cells may be donor cells from the graft. CDR3 DNA: TGCGCCAGCAGAGAACCAGGGACAGGATATGGCTACACCTTC. Its protein is CASREPGTGYGYTF.